This passage covers 10 T cell receptor beta chains from one sample sequenced in a study of blood T cell repertoires in COVID-19. Method: immunoSEQ multiplex PCR; TCRdb's copy keeps in-frame clones and lacks some. The profile covers more than 85,000 clones, with 75% to 85% appearing a single time and 8% to 9.5% taken by the ten largest. Input material: peripheral blood. The receptors were gathered from a woman in her 70s with acute or convalescent COVID-19.

The chain recombines TRBV6-4 with TRBJ2-1; 7 nucleotides match TRBD1. The CDR3 has 15 amino acids. Germline V lookup: CDR1 MRHNA, CDR2 SNTAGT. V shed 6 bases, J shed 1 base, and the junction held 6 bases outside the gene matches. CDR3 in amino acids: CASSVTGQSYNEQFF. The CDR3 DNA follows: TGTGCCAGCAGCGTAACGGGACAGTCCTACAATGAGCAGTTCTTC.

The CDR3 protein is CASRLTDTQYF. The DNA for the CDR3 is TGTGCCAGCAGACTCACAGATACGCAGTATTTT. The V call is TRBV25-1, the J call TRBJ2-3; D is unresolved. Germline CDR1 is MGHDK and CDR2 is SYGVNS. The germline V and J ends were trimmed by 6 bases and 2 bases, with 3 bases remaining between them. This CDR3 has 11 amino acids.

The chain recombines TRBV7-2 with TRBJ1-4; 9 positions agree with TRBD1. This CDR3 spans 15 amino acids. The V segment lost 4 bases and the J segment 7 bases; nucleotides outside the gene matches: 7. Germline lookup yields CDR1 SGHTA and CDR2 FQGNSA. CDR3 in amino acids: CASSSTGGEGEKLFF. CDR3 nucleotide sequence: TGTGCCAGCAGCTCCACAGGGGGCGAGGGTGAAAAACTGTTTTTT.

As DNA, the CDR3 is TGTGCTAGTGGTTTGGAGGGGTTGAGCAATCAGCCCCAGCATTTT. This codes for CASGLEGLSNQPQHF. The V gene is TRBV12-5, the J gene TRBJ1-5; TRBD1 is a possible D gene (5 bases). Germline V lookup: CDR1 LGHNT, CDR2 FRNRAP. Deletions cut 1 base from V and 1 base from J, with 8 bases between. The CDR3 is 15 residues long.

V gene TRBV11-2 combines with J gene TRBJ2-6; D is unclear. Trimming shortened V by 4 bases and J by 12 bases, and 16 bases separated the two germline ends. Per the germline V gene, CDR1 is SGHAT and CDR2 is FQNNGV. The CDR3 contains 14 residues. DNA for the CDR3: TGTGCCAGCAGCTCCCTACAAGAGAGGAGCGTCCTGACTTTC. Translated: CASSSLQERSVLTF.

J is TRBJ1-6 and V is TRBV9; 8 bases agree with TRBD1. Per germline, CDR1 SGDLS and CDR2 YYNGEE. Trimming removed 4 bases from V and 10 bases from J; junction bases left unmatched: 13. CDR3 size: 16 residues. CDR3 protein: CASSRTGTGGGSPLHF. The CDR3, as DNA: TGTGCCAGCAGCCGTACCGGGACAGGAGGAGGATCACCCCTCCACTTT.

The V call is TRBV3-1 (or the pseudogene TRBV3-2), the J call TRBJ1-4; D is ambiguous. Germline V CDR1 and CDR2: LGHDT, YNNKEL (reference sequence). This CDR3 spans 13 amino acids. V was trimmed by 0 bases and J by 8 bases, leaving 7 bases between them. Written as DNA, the CDR3 is TGTGCCAGCAGCCAAGATGGGAGGGAAAAACTGTTTTTT. It encodes CASSQDGREKLFF.

V usage is TRBV28 and J usage is TRBJ1-1; no firm D call. V was trimmed by 3 bases and J by 0 bases, leaving 11 bases between them. The CDR3 is 15 amino acids. Germline CDR1 and CDR2: MDHEN and SYDVKM. The CDR3 region has the DNA TGTGCCAGCAGTTTGGTACAGAGCATGAACACTGAAGCTTTCTTT. It translates to CASSLVQSMNTEAFF.

The DNA of the CDR3 is TGTGCCAGCAGTTTATGGAGTAGTGACGAGCAGTACTTC. Translating gives CASSLWSSDEQYF. The rearrangement joins TRBV28 to TRBJ2-7; D is uncertain. This CDR3 has 13 amino acids. Trimming left V 0 bases short and J 5 bases short, with 8 bases between. The germline CDR1 and CDR2 sequences are MDHEN and SYDVKM.

The CDR3 DNA reads as TGTGCCAGCAGCGTCCGGGACAGGGAGTACAATGAGCAGTTCTTC. Its protein is CASSVRDREYNEQFF. The chain has TRBV9 and TRBJ2-1, with 9 bases matching TRBD1. After removal of 2 bases from V and 4 bases from J, the junction contained 4 bases not matched to a gene. There are 15 residues in the CDR3. Germline V CDR1 and CDR2: SGDLS, YYNGEE.